These 29 T cell receptor beta chains were all obtained from the same sample, sequenced in a study of shared clonotypes between healthy human individuals. Libraries were prepared by immunoSEQ multiplex PCR; TCRdb keeps only in-frame clonotypes and omits some of them. The data show fewer than 550,000 clones, nearly 80% seen once. The sequencing input was PBMCs. All receptors come from a woman in her thirties or forties in good health. Some clones in this sample may be carry-over from other donors' samples.

Regarding this clone: The sample holds other DNA sequences that translate to the same CDR3. The J gene is TRBJ2-1, the V gene TRBV6-6; 7 nucleotides line up with TRBD1. The CDR3 spans 13 residues. V dropped 5 bases and J dropped 4; count of bases not matched to a gene: 2. Per germline, CDR1 MNHNY and CDR2 SVGAGI (reference sequence). The DNA for the CDR3 is TGTGCCAGCAGTCGGACAGGTTACAATGAGCAGTTCTTC. Encoded protein: CASSRTGYNEQFF.

V is TRBV4-1 and J is TRBJ2-3, with D perhaps given as TRBD1 or TRBD2 (6 bases each). This CDR3 has 16 amino acids. Germline CDR1 MGHRA, CDR2 YSYEKL. V lost 0 bases and J 4 bases, leaving 14 bases between the germline ends. For the CDR3, the DNA is TGCGCCAGCAGCCAAGATGGGGCTGGGGGGCCAGATACGCAGTATTTT. It is translated as CASSQDGAGGPDTQYF.

This clone has just a few counts. The CDR3 DNA reads as TGTGCCAGCAGTCCGGCCCTAGAAGGGCCCCAGTACTTC. This gives the protein CASSPALEGPQYF. This chain joins TRBV27 and TRBJ2-5; no clear D gene. There are 13 residues in the CDR3. Germline V gene data show CDR1 as MNHEY and CDR2 as SMNVEV (reference sequence). V was pared by 5 bases and J by 9 bases, with 16 bases between.

The CDR3 region is CASSLARRGNYGYTF. For the CDR3, the DNA is TGCGCCAGCAGCTTGGCCCGCAGGGGTAACTATGGCTACACCTTC. The chain joins TRBV5-1 to TRBJ1-2, with a possible D match to TRBD1 (6 bases). Germline assignment: CDR1 SGHRS and CDR2 YFSETQ. V was clipped by 0 bases and J by 1 base, with 10 bases between them. The length of the CDR3 is 15 residues.

The rearrangement uses TRBV28 and TRBJ2-4, with D possibly matching TRBD2 (5 bases). CDR1 is MDHEN and CDR2 is SYDVKM in the germline V gene. The CDR3 length is 15 residues. Trimming stripped 3 bases from V and 0 bases from J, with 9 bases between. DNA of the CDR3: TGTGCCAGCAGTTTCCCCGGACTAGCCAAAAACATTCAGTACTTC. Its protein product is CASSFPGLAKNIQYF. Filled out from reference TRBV28 and TRBJ2-4, the complete variable domain reads DVKVTQSSRYLVKRTGEKVFLECVQDMDHENMFWYRQDPGLGLRLIYFSYDVKMKEKGDIPEGYSVSREKKERFSLILESASTNQTSMYLCASSFPGLAKNIQYFGAGTRLSVL.

In DNA, the CDR3 is TGTGCCAGCAGCTTAGAAGGACCGAACACTGAAGCTTTCTTT. As protein: CASSLEGPNTEAFF. The chain recombines TRBV7-2 with TRBJ1-1; no definite D call. Trimming removed 1 base at V and 1 base at J, with 7 bases between. Germline CDR1 is SGHTA and CDR2 is FQGNSA. This CDR3 contains 14 residues.

This clone was seen a handful of times. V is TRBV4-1 and J is TRBJ1-5, with unresolved D. The CDR3 length is 15 residues. V lost 1 base to trimming and J lost 3 bases, with 10 bases between them. From germline, CDR1 is MGHRA and CDR2 YSYEKL. This chain's CDR3 is CASSQGARFNQPQHF. The CDR3, as DNA: TGCGCCAGCAGCCAAGGGGCACGGTTCAATCAGCCCCAGCATTTT.

The rearrangement links TRBV11-2 to TRBJ1-1; D remains unclear. Trimming pared 0 bases from V and 2 bases from J, leaving 7 bases between. This CDR3 is 14 amino acids long. CDR1 is SGHAT and CDR2 is FQNNGV in the germline V gene. CDR3 bases: TGTGCCAGCAGCTTAGATCTATTAAACACTGAAGCTTTCTTT. Its translation is CASSLDLLNTEAFF.

This clone was seen a few times. This chain joins TRBV4-2 and TRBJ2-2, with 9 nucleotides matching TRBD2. The CDR3 is 16 residues long. The V segment lost 2 bases and the J segment 6 bases; nucleotides outside the gene matches: 7. Germline CDR1 reads LGHNA; CDR2 reads YNFKEQ. The CDR3 region is CASSQLTSGGAGELFF. DNA for the CDR3: TGTGCCAGCAGCCAATTGACTAGCGGTGGGGCCGGGGAGCTGTTTTTT.

This clone has more than one count but fewer than ten. The chain couples TRBV7-3 to TRBJ1-1, with D possibly matching TRBD1 (5 bases). The CDR3 length is 14 residues. V gave up 3 bases and J gave up 0 bases, with 8 bases separating them. The germline V gene encodes CDR1 SGHTA and CDR2 FQGTGA. The CDR3 nucleotides are TGTGCCAGCAGCTTGGGGGGTGTGAACACTGAAGCTTTCTTT. This sequence encodes CASSLGGVNTEAFF.

The chain has TRBV11-2 and TRBJ2-3, with D perhaps TRBD1 (5 bases). The CDR3 sequence is 15 residues long. Germline V gene sequence: CDR1 SGHAT, CDR2 FQNNGV. Trimming removed 5 bases from V and 4 bases from J, with 16 bases in between. The CDR3 DNA follows: TGTGCCAGCAGCCCCAACGCAGGGTTTGCAGATACGCAGTATTTT. It translates to CASSPNAGFADTQYF.

J is TRBJ2-1 and V is TRBV4-3; 8 nucleotides align to TRBD1. The CDR3 covers 16 residues. The germline gives CDR1 LGHNA, CDR2 YSLEER. The ends lost 0 bases at V and 3 bases at J; junction bases unmatched: 4. The CDR3: CASSQERGQVYNEQFF. Written as DNA, the CDR3 is TGCGCCAGCAGCCAAGAGAGGGGACAGGTCTACAATGAGCAGTTCTTC.

The V and J genes are TRBV2 and TRBJ2-5; D is unclear. V lost 5 bases, J lost 4 bases, and 17 bases lay in between. The CDR3 runs 15 residues. Germline values: CDR1 SNHLY, CDR2 FYNNEI. The CDR3 DNA follows: TGTGCCAGCAGTCCCTCCCTCTCCTCCGGAGAGACCCAGTACTTC. Translating it yields CASSPSLSSGETQYF.

The chain's CDR3 is CASSLQGPAIGTEAFF. DNA for the CDR3: TGCGCCAGCAGCTTACAGGGGCCTGCTATTGGCACTGAAGCTTTCTTT. The J gene is TRBJ1-1, the V gene TRBV5-1, with 7 bases that match TRBD1. Germline V gene lookup returns CDR1 SGHRS and CDR2 YFSETQ. V shed 2 bases and J 4 bases; nucleotides not matched to a gene: 11. CDR3 length equals 16 residues. Together with reference TRBV5-1 and TRBJ1-1, the CDR3 gives the full variable domain: KAGVTQTPRYLIKTRGQQVTLSCSPISGHRSVSWYQQTPGQGLQFLFEYFSETQRNKGNFPGRFSGRQFSNSRSEMNVSTLELGDSALYLCASSLQGPAIGTEAFFGQGTRLTVV.

The chain has TRBV28 and TRBJ1-2; maybe TRBD1 (5 bases). The CDR3 is 13 residues long. Looked up from germline, CDR1 is MDHEN and CDR2 is SYDVKM. V lost 5 bases and J 7 bases, leaving 14 bases between the germline ends. CDR3 loop: CASSPQGRAGYTF. The CDR3 DNA reads TGTGCCAGCAGTCCTCAGGGTAGAGCTGGCTACACCTTC.

The rearrangement uses TRBV9 and TRBJ2-5, with D possibly being TRBD1 or TRBD2 (5 bases each). CDR1 SGDLS and CDR2 YYNGEE come from the germline V gene. This CDR3 comprises 15 residues. V was shortened by 0 bases and J by 5 bases, with 14 bases between the two germline ends. CDR3 sequence reads: CASSVEGRDGETQYF. The CDR3 nucleotides are TGTGCCAGCAGCGTAGAGGGTAGGGACGGGGAGACCCAGTACTTC. Complete variable domain (other parts from reference TRBV9 and TRBJ2-5): DSGVTQTPKHLITATGQRVTLRCSPRSGDLSVYWYQQSLDQGLQFLIQYYNGEERAKGNILERFSAQQFPDLHSELNLSSLELGDSALYFCASSVEGRDGETQYFGPGTRLLVL.

The chain joins TRBV19 to TRBJ2-1, with TRBD2 identical over 8 bases. The CDR3 spans 16 residues. Germline V gives CDR1 LNHDA, CDR2 SQIVND (reference sequence). V shed 6 bases and J 2 bases; nucleotides not matched to a gene: 9. For the CDR3, the DNA is TGTGCCAGTAGCCGGCGCACTAGCGGTACCTACAATGAGCAGTTCTTC. This gives the protein CASSRRTSGTYNEQFF.

There are a few counts of this clone. The chain links TRBV15 to TRBJ2-3; TRBD1 might be the D (5 bases). Trimming took off 8 bases at V and 0 bases at J, with 12 bases between the two ends. In germline, CDR1 is LNHNV, CDR2 YYDKDF (reference sequence). This CDR3 comprises 14 residues. CDR3 coding DNA: TGTGCCACCGGGGCCGGTTCTAGCACAGATACGCAGTATTTT. This codes for CATGAGSSTDTQYF.

The chain combines TRBV27 with TRBJ2-7; a weak D match, TRBD1 (6 bases). The V gene lost 3 bases and the J gene lost 4 bases, with 13 bases spanning the gap. Looked up from germline, CDR1 is MNHEY and CDR2 is SMNVEV (reference sequence). The CDR3 has 14 amino acids. This CDR3 reads CASSFGQGRYEQYF. The CDR3 DNA reads as TGTGCCAGCAGTTTCGGGCAGGGGAGATACGAGCAGTACTTC.

The chain is built from TRBV2 and TRBJ2-5; no definite D call. This CDR3 is 10 amino acids long. The V gene's germline CDR1 is SNHLY and CDR2 FYNNEI. Trimming shortened V by 4 bases and J by 7 bases, and 4 bases separated the two germline ends. The CDR3 DNA reads TGTGCCAGCAGTGGGACGACCCAGTACTTC. It codes for CASSGTTQYF.

This chain uses TRBV11-2 with TRBJ2-1; D may be TRBD1 (5 bases). Germline V gene lookup returns CDR1 SGHAT and CDR2 FQNNGV. This CDR3 region has 12 residues. V was trimmed by 0 bases and J by 11 bases, leaving 8 bases between them. This CDR3 reads CASSLDRAQQFF. The CDR3 DNA reads TGTGCCAGCAGCTTAGACAGGGCACAGCAGTTCTTC.

The V gene is TRBV5-1, the J gene TRBJ2-1; D not certain. The CDR3 totals 11 residues. The germline V and J ends were trimmed by 2 bases and 8 bases, with 5 bases remaining between them. Germline CDR1 reads SGHRS; CDR2 reads YFSETQ. The CDR3 DNA is TGCGCCAGCAGCTTTGTTCATGAGCAGTTCTTC. Its translation is CASSFVHEQFF.

The rearrangement links TRBV5-6 to TRBJ1-2; TRBD1 agrees at 7 bases. CDR3 length: 18 residues. Germline loops: CDR1 SGHDT, CDR2 YYEEEE. V was clipped by 3 bases and J by 1 base; unmatched bases: 15. The CDR3 DNA follows: TGTGCCAGCAGCTCTTGGGAGGGGGCCAGCGGCGGTAACTATGGCTACACCTTC. Protein product: CASSSWEGASGGNYGYTF.

The chain is built from TRBV7-2 and TRBJ2-7; 11 positions agree with TRBD2. J was trimmed by 7 bases and V by 5 bases; bases with no gene match: 10. Germline V gene lookup returns CDR1 SGHTA and CDR2 FQGNSA. CDR3 size: 15 residues. CDR3 loop: CASSLTSGRVWEQYF. CDR3 bases: TGTGCCAGCAGCCTAACTAGCGGGAGAGTATGGGAGCAGTACTTC.

Points on this clone: The same CDR3 also results from other DNA sequences found in this sample. The chain couples TRBV4-3 to TRBJ2-1, with TRBD2 identical over 10 bases. J lost 7 bases, V lost 0 bases, and 9 bases had no gene match. The CDR3 loop spans 17 amino acids. Per the germline V gene, CDR1 is LGHNA and CDR2 is YSLEER. CDR3 sequence: CASSQDPPSGSWNEQFF. In DNA form, the CDR3 reads TGCGCCAGCAGCCAAGATCCTCCTAGCGGGAGTTGGAATGAGCAGTTCTTC.

The CDR3 region is CASRDRDGSNQPQHF. Written as DNA, the CDR3 is TGTGCCAGCAGAGACCGGGACGGAAGCAATCAGCCCCAGCATTTT. This chain links TRBV6-6 with TRBJ1-5; tentatively, D is TRBD1 (5 bases). The length of the CDR3 is 15 residues. Trimming left V 6 bases short and J 1 base short, with 13 bases between. The V gene's germline CDR1 is MNHNY and CDR2 SVGAGI (reference sequence).

The chain uses TRBV6-5 and TRBJ1-2; 7 bases align to TRBD1. The V gene's germline CDR1 is MNHEY and CDR2 SVGAGI. The CDR3 is 14 residues long. The J segment lost 8 bases and the V segment lost 6 bases, leaving 12 bases of the junction unmatched. The CDR3 nucleotides are TGTGCCAGCAGCCGTGGCAGGGGGACCGTCGGCTACACCTTC. Translation: CASSRGRGTVGYTF.

V is TRBV7-7 and J is TRBJ2-1; unclear D gene. Per germline, CDR1 SSHAT and CDR2 FNYEAQ (reference sequence). The V end was cut by 1 base, the J end by 0 bases, with 7 bases between. The CDR3 extends over 15 amino acids. The CDR3 region has the DNA TGTGCCAGCAGCTTAGAACTCAACTCCTACAATGAGCAGTTCTTC. Its protein is CASSLELNSYNEQFF.

The V call is TRBV18, the J call TRBJ1-1, with 7 bases that match TRBD1. Germline V gene sequence: CDR1 KGHSH, CDR2 LQKENI. V lost 8 bases, J lost 5 bases, and 8 bases stayed unmatched. The CDR3 runs 13 residues. CDR3 DNA sequence: TGTGCCAGCCTGCAGGGGGATGGGACTGAAGCTTTCTTT. Protein: CASLQGDGTEAFF.